A selection of T cell receptor beta chains follows, all from one sample in a study of blood T cell repertoires in COVID-19. Clones were sequenced by immunoSEQ multiplex PCR, and TCRdb holds only the in-frame ones, with some missing. The table has 84,000 or so clones, 60% to 85% seen once; the top ten hold around 50%. Material for sequencing was peripheral blood. Receptors were obtained from a human donor in a cohort sampled during active COVID-19. Both conserved end residues are part of each CDR3. A D gene is named only where the DNA matches it firmly. Not all rows give a size; the values are once, few, many and, for expanded clones, a class.

V	D	size	J	CDR3	DNA
TRBV14	-	-	TRBJ2-7	CASSQEVTGEGAYEQYF	TGTGCCAGCAGCCAAGAGGTGACAGGGGAGGGGGCCTACGAGCAGTACTTC
TRBV28	-	-	TRBJ2-7	CASSWARAHEQYF	TGTGCCAGCAGCTGGGCCAGGGCCCACGAGCAGTACTTC
TRBV28	TRBD2	-	TRBJ2-3	CASRMAGGPSADTQYF	TGTGCCAGCAGGATGGCGGGAGGGCCGTCGGCAGATACGCAGTATTTT
TRBV27	-	-	TRBJ1-6	CASSLQTGWPLHF	TGTGCCAGCAGTCTGCAAACCGGTTGGCCCCTCCACTTT
TRBV20-1	-	once	TRBJ2-5	CSAPRLETQYF	TGCAGTGCCCCGAGGTTAGAGACCCAGTACTTC
TRBV7-9	TRBD2	-	TRBJ2-3	CASSGILAGEVDTQYF	TGTGCCAGCAGCGGAATACTAGCGGGAGAAGTTGATACGCAGTATTTT
TRBV28	TRBD1	-	TRBJ1-6	CASNTGTGGLALHF	TGTGCCAGCAACACCGGGACAGGGGGATTAGCCCTCCACTTT
TRBV7-2	TRBD1	-	TRBJ2-7	CASSSDRGHEQYF	TGTGCCAGCAGCTCGGACAGGGGCCACGAGCAGTACTTC
TRBV5-1	-	-	TRBJ2-1	CASSWGAGANEQFF	TGCGCCAGCAGCTGGGGGGCGGGAGCGAATGAGCAGTTCTTC
TRBV27	-	-	TRBJ2-2	CASSDLLFTGELFF	TGTGCCAGCAGTGACTTACTGTTCACCGGGGAGCTGTTTTTT
TRBV9	-	-	TRBJ1-1	CASSAGLAGELTEAFF	TGTGCCAGCAGCGCGGGTCTCGCAGGGGAGTTGACTGAAGCTTTCTTT
TRBV18	-	-	TRBJ2-1	CASSPRVESDEQFF	TGTGCCAGCTCACCTCGTGTGGAGAGCGATGAGCAGTTCTTC
TRBV9	TRBD2	-	TRBJ2-5	CASSETPSGQETQYF	TGTGCCAGCAGCGAGACGCCTAGCGGTCAAGAGACCCAGTACTTC
TRBV5-4	TRBD1	-	TRBJ2-2	CASKTGRTGELFF	TGTGCCAGCAAGACAGGGCGCACCGGGGAGCTGTTTTTT
TRBV19	TRBD2	-	TRBJ2-7	CASSRRGTSSYEQYF	TGTGCCAGTAGTAGGCGCGGGACTAGCTCCTACGAGCAGTACTTC
TRBV7-8	TRBD1	-	TRBJ2-5	CASSLRNYRGSVETQYF	TGTGCCAGCAGCTTAAGGAATTACAGGGGGTCGGTAGAGACCCAGTACTTC
TRBV13	TRBD2	-	TRBJ2-1	CASRGSGSPYNEQFF	TGTGCCAGCAGAGGAAGCGGGAGCCCATACAATGAGCAGTTCTTC
TRBV12-5	-	-	TRBJ2-2	CASGSGAGELFF	TGTGCTAGTGGGTCAGGGGCCGGGGAGCTGTTTTTT
TRBV28	TRBD1	-	TRBJ2-7	CASRGTAVNYEQYF	TGTGCCAGCAGGGGGACAGCGGTGAACTACGAGCAGTACTTC
TRBV15	-	-	TRBJ2-7	CATSSARTYEQYF	TGTGCCACCAGCAGCGCCAGGACCTACGAGCAGTACTTC
TRBV6-2/TRBV6-3	-	-	TRBJ2-3	CASSSPDRYTDTQYF	TGTGCCAGCAGTTCCCCCGACAGGTACACAGATACGCAGTATTTT
TRBV6-2/TRBV6-3	-	-	TRBJ1-5	CASSYSSAFYSNQPQHF	TGTGCCAGCAGTTACTCGAGCGCCTTTTATAGCAATCAGCCCCAGCATTTT
TRBV7-8	TRBD2	-	TRBJ2-1	CASSPRTSEYNEQFF	TGTGCCAGCAGCCCGCGGACTAGCGAATACAATGAGCAGTTCTTC
TRBV14	-	few	TRBJ2-7	CASSQVTPGHYYEQYF	TGTGCCAGCAGCCAAGTAACCCCGGGACACTACTACGAGCAGTACTTC
TRBV3-1/TRBV3-2	-	-	TRBJ1-1	CASSTTAQNTEAFF	TGTGCCAGCAGCACGACAGCGCAGAACACTGAAGCTTTCTTT
TRBV3-1/TRBV3-2	-	once	TRBJ1-2	CASSPRGRPYGYTF	TGTGCCAGCAGCCCGCGTGGCAGGCCCTATGGCTACACCTTC
TRBV11-2	-	-	TRBJ2-3	CASSRLALTDTQYF	TGTGCCAGCAGCAGGCTAGCGCTTACAGATACGCAGTATTTT
TRBV28	TRBD2	once	TRBJ2-1	CASRKREGFNNEQFF	TGTGCCAGCAGAAAGCGGGAGGGCTTCAACAATGAGCAGTTCTTC
TRBV29-1	TRBD2	-	TRBJ2-1	CSVKAGGSGEQFF	TGCAGCGTTAAAGCGGGAGGTTCCGGTGAGCAGTTCTTC
TRBV19	-	-	TRBJ2-2	CASSPEGNTGELFF	TGTGCCAGTAGCCCGGAGGGGAACACCGGGGAGCTGTTTTTT
TRBV28	-	once	TRBJ2-7	CASSFGDRSKQYF	TGTGCCAGCAGTTTCGGAGACAGAAGTAAACAGTACTTC
TRBV10-2	TRBD1	-	TRBJ1-2	CASMQGVPYGYTF	TGCGCCAGCATGCAGGGGGTTCCCTATGGCTACACCTTC
TRBV28	-	-	TRBJ1-2	CASQSGFNYGYTF	TGTGCCAGTCAATCGGGGTTTAACTATGGCTACACCTTC
TRBV19	-	-	TRBJ1-4	CASSIGGDNEKLFF	TGTGCCAGTAGTATCGGAGGGGATAATGAAAAACTGTTTTTT
TRBV2	TRBD2	-	TRBJ2-1	CASSASGMYNEQFF	TGTGCCAGCAGTGCAAGCGGGATGTACAATGAGCAGTTCTTC
TRBV28	TRBD1	-	TRBJ1-2	CASRLPDRGLYGYTF	TGTGCCAGCAGGCTGCCCGACAGGGGGCTATATGGCTACACCTTC
TRBV19	TRBD1	few	TRBJ2-7	CASRPGQAYEQYF	TGTGCCAGCCGGCCGGGACAGGCCTACGAGCAGTACTTC
TRBV2	TRBD1	many	TRBJ1-6	CASTGQGKNSPLHF	TGTGCCAGCACGGGACAGGGGAAGAATTCACCCCTCCACTTT
TRBV9	-	-	TRBJ2-1	CASSARQGGEQFF	TGTGCCAGCAGCGCCCGACAGGGAGGTGAGCAGTTCTTC
TRBV7-8	TRBD2	-	TRBJ2-1	CASSPHGRESEQFF	TGTGCCAGCAGCCCCCACGGGAGGGAGTCTGAGCAGTTCTTC
TRBV28	-	-	TRBJ1-4	CASSLGGMDNEKLFF	TGTGCCAGCAGCTTGGGGGGAATGGATAATGAAAAACTGTTTTTT
TRBV21-1	-	-	TRBJ2-7	CASSRRDRSYEQYF	TGTGCCAGCAGCCGTCGGGACAGGAGCTACGAGCAGTACTTC
TRBV24-1	TRBD2	few	TRBJ2-5	CATSDSGLAGQETQYF	TGTGCCACCAGTGATTCCGGACTAGCGGGACAAGAGACCCAGTACTTC
TRBV11-3	-	few	TRBJ2-2	CASSFRPGGGVTGELFF	TGTGCCAGCAGCTTCCGTCCCGGGGGTGGCGTCACCGGGGAGCTGTTTTTT
TRBV20-1	-	-	TRBJ1-5	CSARRVQPQHF	TGCAGTGCTAGGCGGGTTCAGCCCCAGCATTTT
TRBV28	-	-	TRBJ1-2	CASSLRQAYGYTF	TGTGCCAGCAGTTTGAGACAGGCCTATGGCTACACCTTC
TRBV5-4	-	-	TRBJ2-1	CASSFELRSQFF	TGTGCCAGCAGCTTCGAGTTACGGTCGCAGTTCTTC
TRBV4-3	-	-	TRBJ2-3	CASSQDGRGTDTQYF	TGCGCCAGCAGCCAAGACGGGCGGGGCACAGATACGCAGTATTTT
TRBV6-1	-	few	TRBJ2-3	CASSVAPEGVQNTQYF	TGTGCCAGCAGTGTCGCGCCTGAGGGAGTGCAAAATACGCAGTATTTT
TRBV2	TRBD2	-	TRBJ2-1	CASTLLAGAASSYNEQFF	TGTGCCAGCACCCTACTAGCGGGAGCCGCTAGCTCCTACAATGAGCAGTTCTTC
TRBV28	TRBD1	-	TRBJ2-4	CASSLMTRGSLNIQYF	TGTGCCAGCAGTCTTATGACCAGGGGGTCCTTAAACATTCAGTACTTC
TRBV6-2/TRBV6-3	-	few	TRBJ2-1	CASSYSPLAGIYNEQFF	TGTGCCAGCAGTTATTCTCCACTAGCAGGGATTTACAATGAGCAGTTCTTC